These 2 T cell receptor beta chains were sequenced from one sample in a study of shared clonotypes between healthy human individuals. Sequencing was performed with immunoSEQ multiplex PCR; in TCRdb, only in-frame clones are kept and a portion is missing. The data contain about 520,000 clones, about 78% of them seen just once; the ten biggest clones take up more than 10%. The specimen was PBMCs. These TCRs come from a middle-aged woman in good health. Some clones in this sample may be carry-over from other donors' samples.

This chain joins TRBV9 and TRBJ2-7; TRBD1 agrees at 7 bases. The ends lost 2 bases at V and 6 bases at J; junction bases unmatched: 5. The length of the CDR3 is 13 residues. Germline CDR1 and CDR2: SGDLS and YYNGEE. The CDR3 sequence: CASSVITGAEQYF. The CDR3 DNA follows: TGTGCCAGCAGCGTTATAACAGGGGCCGAGCAGTACTTC.

V is TRBV7-9 and J is TRBJ1-2; D is unclear. The V end lost 5 bases, the J end lost 3 bases, and 10 bases lay between the germline ends. CDR1 is SEHNR, CDR2 FQNEAQ, per germline (reference sequence). CDR3 length: 13 residues. The CDR3 region is CASSPPQYYGYTF. CDR3 nucleotide sequence: TGTGCCAGCAGCCCGCCTCAATACTATGGCTACACCTTC.